This T cell receptor (beta chain) was recorded in a study of T cell responses to AZD1222 COVID-19 vaccine. Measured with immunoSEQ multiplex PCR; TCRdb has only the in-frame clones, and not every one. Counted here are about 100,000 clones, around 90% occurring once; the ten biggest clones make up roughly a fifth. This clone was seen a few times. Its antigen is still unknown. Notes on the study in general: Seropositive status at baseline applied to only six AZD1222 recipients. Donors skewed white British and female; clonal diversity was possibly underestimated. Spike-specific TCR breadth and depth grew following two AZD1222 doses. At 160-218 and 743-854, vaccine-associated CD4 TCRs were dominant, and they spanned spike.

Germline CDR1 reads LNHDA; CDR2 reads SQIVND (reference sequence). The CDR3 contains 14 residues. The V gene lost 3 bases and the J gene lost 0 bases, with 6 bases spanning the gap. The sequence was collected from an adult in good health. The gene calls are TRBV19 and TRBJ1-3, with D hard to call. The material sequenced was peripheral blood, taken on day 0 of AZD1222 vaccination. CDR3 bases: TGTGCCAGTAGTATTCCAGGCTCTGGAAACACCATATATTTT. Residues: CASSIPGSGNTIYF.